The present T cell receptor beta chain was sequenced within a study of CD8 T cells in Susac syndrome. TEMRA cells were FACS-enriched, and CD8+ and CD4+ T cells were isolated negatively. V lost 6 bases and J lost 2, with 14 bases in between. CDR1 is KGHSH and CDR2 is LQKENI in the germline V gene. The CDR3 is 15 residues long. Details on this clonotype: Its antigen is still unknown.

Study-level results: Only a relatively small number of individuals were included in the TCR sequencing and HLA analysis.

RNA, at about 0.5 to 1 ug, was reverse transcribed with random hexamers. A single record per CDR3 protein comes from TCRdb applying MiXCR to the immunoSEQ multiplex PCR reads. Of around 280,000 distinct CDR3 sequences in the sample, roughly nine tenths were seen once. The receptor was isolated from a human donor with multiple sclerosis. The sequenced material came from CD4+ T cells from PBMCs. The genes are TRBV18 and TRBJ1-5, with D uncertain. CDR3: CASSPFDVRNQPQHF. The DNA of the CDR3 is TGTGCCAGCTCCCCCTTCGACGTTCGCAATCAGCCCCAGCATTTT.